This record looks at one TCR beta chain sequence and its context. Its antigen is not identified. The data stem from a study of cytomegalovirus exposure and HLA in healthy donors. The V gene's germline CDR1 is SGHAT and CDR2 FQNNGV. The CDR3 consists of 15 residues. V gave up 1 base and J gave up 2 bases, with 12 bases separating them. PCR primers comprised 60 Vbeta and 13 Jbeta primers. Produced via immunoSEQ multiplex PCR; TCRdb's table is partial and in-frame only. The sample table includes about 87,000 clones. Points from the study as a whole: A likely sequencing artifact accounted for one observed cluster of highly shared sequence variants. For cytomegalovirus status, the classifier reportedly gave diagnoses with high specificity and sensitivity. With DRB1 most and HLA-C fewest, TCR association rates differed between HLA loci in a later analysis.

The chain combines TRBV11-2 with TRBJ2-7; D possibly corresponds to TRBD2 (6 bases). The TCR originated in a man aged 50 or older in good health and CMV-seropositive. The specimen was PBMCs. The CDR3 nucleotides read TGTGCCAGCAGCTTAGGAAGAGGAGGGGCCTACGAGCAGTACTTC. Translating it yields CASSLGRGGAYEQYF.